The T cell receptor (beta chain) under discussion was sequenced for a study of T cell changes during pregnancy in multiple sclerosis. This CDR3 comprises 15 residues. V lost 1 base, J lost 3 bases, and 11 bases lay in between. Germline V gene data show CDR1 as SGHDT and CDR2 as YYEEEE. TCRdb's table, derived via immunoSEQ multiplex PCR, lists solely in-frame clones and lacks some. The table lists approximately 110,000 clones, roughly 92% of them singletons. The chain joins TRBV5-6 to TRBJ2-1; D is unresolved. The material was peripheral blood, obtained in the third trimester of pregnancy. This TCR was sampled from a female donor with multiple sclerosis, enrolled in a pregnancy study. In DNA form, the CDR3 reads TGTGCCAGCAGCTTGATAAGCGAATACTACAATGAGCAGTTCTTC. Translating it yields CASSLISEYYNEQFF.